One sample yielded the 21 T cell receptor beta chains listed below, sequenced in a study of Ad26.COV2.S vaccination and SARS-CoV-2 variants. Treatment in this sample: 15 to 20 received Ad26.COV2.S at low or high dose, single or two shots; about five received placebo; per-sample allocation not given. Sampling was performed 63 days after the first vaccine or placebo injection. Sequencing used immunoSEQ multiplex PCR; TCRdb keeps in-frame clones, though not all of them. Among a few hundred thousand clones, 70% to 90% were seen once, and the ten largest hold under 2%. The starting material was peripheral blood, obtained in a trial of Ad26.COV2.S vaccine versus placebo. All receptors come from a person between 18 and 59 years old who received the Ad26.COV2.S COVID-19 vaccine or a placebo.

The chain employs TRBV9 and TRBJ2-1; TRBD2 agrees at 10 bases. This CDR3 has 15 residues. V was pared by 3 bases and J by 2 bases, with 2 bases of the junction left unmatched. Per the germline V gene, CDR1 is SGDLS and CDR2 is YYNGEE. The CDR3 nucleotides are TGTGCCAGCAGCGAGCTAGCGGGGGCCTACAATGAGCAGTTCTTC. This codes for CASSELAGAYNEQFF.

The V and J genes are TRBV13 and TRBJ1-1, with D hard to call. The CDR3 consists of 12 residues. The V end was cut by 1 base, the J end by 7 bases, with 7 bases between. The germline gives CDR1 PRHDT, CDR2 FYEKMQ (reference sequence). CDR3 in DNA: TGTGCCAGCAGCTTAGCGGCAGATGAAGCTTTCTTT. The encoded protein is CASSLAADEAFF.

V gene TRBV21-1 combines with J gene TRBJ2-3; TRBD1, as called in the table, went unchecked against the DNA. TRBV21-1 is marked as a pseudogene. The CDR3 runs to 14 residues. CDR3 loop: CASSKPGQEDTQYF. The DNA for the CDR3 is TGTGCCAGCAGCAAACCCGGACAGGAGGATACGCAGTATTTT.

This chain links TRBV6-1 with TRBJ2-1, with 8 bases matching TRBD2. Per the germline V gene, CDR1 is MNHNS and CDR2 is SASEGT. V shed 4 bases and J 7 bases; nucleotides not matched to a gene: 12. The CDR3 spans 16 residues. The DNA for the CDR3 is TGTGCCAGCAGTGGGGCTACTAGCGGAGAGATTAATGAGCAGTTCTTC. Its translation is CASSGATSGEINEQFF.

The rearrangement joins TRBV28 to TRBJ2-1; D is perhaps TRBD1 (5 bases). Trimming shortened V by 5 bases and J by 0 bases, and 14 bases separated the two germline ends. This CDR3 region has 16 residues. Germline-derived CDR1 and CDR2 are MDHEN and SYDVKM. CDR3 protein: CASSPNQGGSYNEQFF. The CDR3 DNA is TGTGCCAGCAGTCCAAATCAGGGCGGCTCCTACAATGAGCAGTTCTTC. Variable domain in full (rest from reference TRBV28 and TRBJ2-1): DVKVTQSSRYLVKRTGEKVFLECVQDMDHENMFWYRQDPGLGLRLIYFSYDVKMKEKGDIPEGYSVSREKKERFSLILESASTNQTSMYLCASSPNQGGSYNEQFFGPGTRLTVL.

CDR3 protein: CASSKDARNTEAFF. The CDR3 DNA is TGCGCCAGCAGCAAGGACGCAAGGAACACTGAAGCTTTCTTT. The V gene is TRBV5-1, the J gene TRBJ1-1; D gene uncertain. Germline V gene data show CDR1 as SGHRS and CDR2 as YFSETQ. V dropped 4 bases and J dropped 1 base, with 11 bases sitting between them. The CDR3 spans 14 residues. Drawing the rest from reference TRBV5-1 and TRBJ1-1, the complete variable domain is KAGVTQTPRYLIKTRGQQVTLSCSPISGHRSVSWYQQTPGQGLQFLFEYFSETQRNKGNFPGRFSGRQFSNSRSEMNVSTLELGDSALYLCASSKDARNTEAFFGQGTRLTVV.

The gene calls are TRBV9 and TRBJ2-1, with D tentatively TRBD1 or TRBD2 (5 bases each). This CDR3 has 15 amino acids. Germline V gives CDR1 SGDLS, CDR2 YYNGEE. With 0 bases removed from V and 1 base from J, the gap between germline ends came to 8 bases. The CDR3 protein is CASSVAGPSYNEQFF. The CDR3 nucleotides are TGTGCCAGCAGCGTAGCGGGACCTTCCTACAATGAGCAGTTCTTC.

The chain joins TRBV6-5 to TRBJ1-3; D gene unclear. The CDR3 covers 10 residues. From germline, CDR1 is MNHEY and CDR2 SVGAGI. Trimming shortened V by 10 bases and J by 7 bases, and 8 bases separated the two germline ends. CDR3: CATGFNTIYF. In DNA, the CDR3 is TGTGCCACCGGCTTCAACACCATATATTTT.

The chain has TRBV7-2 and TRBJ2-4, with D possibly being TRBD2 (6 bases). The CDR3 spans 13 residues. V lost 6 bases and J 10 bases, leaving 16 bases between the germline ends. Per the germline V gene, CDR1 is SGHTA and CDR2 is FQGNSA. DNA of the CDR3: TGTGCCAGCAGGGCGCCAACTAGCACAATTCAGTACTTC. Translating it yields CASRAPTSTIQYF.

This clone was detected only once. The chain uses TRBV6-2 or TRBV6-3 and TRBJ2-7; 7 bases are a match to TRBD1. J was trimmed by 3 bases and V by 6 bases; bases with no gene match: 5. The CDR3 has 13 residues. In germline, CDR1 is MNHEY, CDR2 SVGEGT. This CDR3 reads CASSPRGNYEQYF. DNA for the CDR3: TGTGCCAGCAGCCCCAGGGGGAACTACGAGCAGTACTTC.

This clone was seen only once. The genes are TRBV2 and TRBJ1-2; D not resolved. With 9 bases removed from V and 2 bases from J, the gap between germline ends came to 13 bases. Germline V gene sequence: CDR1 SNHLY, CDR2 FYNNEI. The CDR3 runs to 13 residues. The CDR3 protein is CASTRTANYGYTF. Written as DNA, the CDR3 is TGTGCCAGTACCCGGACGGCCAACTATGGCTACACCTTC.

This clone has only one observation. V is TRBV5-6 and J is TRBJ1-6; the D gene is possibly TRBD1 (5 bases). CDR3 size: 16 residues. Trimming took 0 bases from V and 8 from J, leaving 15 bases between them. From germline, CDR1 is SGHDT and CDR2 YYEEEE. This chain's CDR3 is CASSLGLGRDDSPLHF. The CDR3 DNA reads TGTGCCAGCAGCTTGGGGCTAGGTCGGGACGATTCACCCCTCCACTTT.

The chain links TRBV5-1 to TRBJ2-5; D is perhaps TRBD1 or TRBD2 (5 bases each). The germline V and J ends were trimmed by 0 bases and 2 bases, with 11 bases remaining between them. CDR3 size: 15 residues. The germline V gene encodes CDR1 SGHRS and CDR2 YFSETQ. CDR3 bases: TGCGCCAGCAGCTTGGTTCCGGGGACGCAAGAGACCCAGTACTTC. This translates into CASSLVPGTQETQYF. The entire variable domain, with the rest obtained from reference TRBV5-1 and TRBJ2-5, is as follows: KAGVTQTPRYLIKTRGQQVTLSCSPISGHRSVSWYQQTPGQGLQFLFEYFSETQRNKGNFPGRFSGRQFSNSRSEMNVSTLELGDSALYLCASSLVPGTQETQYFGPGTRLLVL.

This clone was recorded a few times. This chain links TRBV6-5 with TRBJ2-3; TRBD2 matches 7 bases. V lost 10 bases, J lost 3 bases, and 10 bases stayed unmatched. The CDR3 contains 14 residues. In germline, CDR1 is MNHEY, CDR2 SVGAGI. In DNA, the CDR3 is TGTGCCACCTCCGGGGGGTCGGAAACAGATACGCAGTATTTT. Encoded protein: CATSGGSETDTQYF.

The chain employs TRBV7-9 and TRBJ2-2; tentatively, D is TRBD1 or TRBD2 (5 bases each). The germline V gene encodes CDR1 SEHNR and CDR2 FQNEAQ (reference sequence). Trimming left V 6 bases short and J 4 bases short, with 18 bases between. The CDR3 contains 16 residues. The CDR3 region is CASSHRRGRLTGELFF. The CDR3 region has the DNA TGTGCCAGCAGTCATAGAAGGGGACGGCTCACCGGGGAGCTGTTTTTT. Combining the CDR3 with reference TRBV7-9 and TRBJ2-2 gives the whole variable domain DTGVSQNPRHKITKRGQNVTFRCDPISEHNRLYWYRQTLGQGPEFLTYFQNEAQLEKSRLLSDRFSAERPKGSFSTLEIQRTEQGDSAMYLCASSHRRGRLTGELFFGEGSRLTVL.

DNA of the CDR3: TGTGCCAGCAGTTCCCCGGGAGGGGAGCTGTTTTTT. Residues: CASSSPGGELFF. V and J are TRBV12-3 or TRBV12-4 and TRBJ2-2, with D possibly matching TRBD2 (5 bases). The CDR3 spans 12 residues. The germline V and J ends were trimmed by 4 bases and 8 bases, with 8 bases remaining between them.

This chain connects TRBV28 to TRBJ1-2; D gene uncertain. The ends were cut back, 2 bases at V and 5 bases at J, with 21 bases in the middle. The germline V gene has CDR1 MDHEN and CDR2 SYDVKM. The CDR3 contains 17 residues. The DNA for the CDR3 is TGTGCCAGCAGTTTAAGCGGGCGCATGGGCGAACCATATGGCTACACCTTC. It encodes CASSLSGRMGEPYGYTF.

The chain uses TRBV5-4 and TRBJ1-2; perhaps TRBD1 as D (5 bases). Trimming cost V 2 bases and J 10 bases, with 9 bases left between them. The germline CDR1 and CDR2 sequences are SGHNT and YYREEE (reference sequence). This CDR3 is built from 11 residues. CDR3 sequence (DNA): TGTGCCAGCAGCTTCCGAGGGGACTACACCTTC. Translated: CASSFRGDYTF.

The V and J genes are TRBV6-2 or TRBV6-3 and TRBJ1-1, with D possibly being TRBD1 (5 bases). Germline V gives CDR1 MNHEY, CDR2 SVGEGT. V dropped 6 bases and J dropped 7 bases, with 15 bases sitting between them. This CDR3 contains 13 residues. CDR3 sequence reads: CASSPRVKGEAFF. The CDR3, as DNA: TGTGCCAGCAGCCCCAGGGTAAAAGGTGAAGCTTTCTTT.

The V call is TRBV5-6, the J call TRBJ2-5; 8 bases align to TRBD2. Looked up from germline, CDR1 is SGHDT and CDR2 is YYEEEE. V gave up 0 bases and J gave up 6 bases; unmatched junction bases: 7. CDR3 length: 15 amino acids. The CDR3 bases are TGTGCCAGCAGCTTGGGACTAGCGTTGATACAGACCCAGTACTTC. This sequence encodes CASSLGLALIQTQYF.

This clone was picked up one time. The chain recombines TRBV13 with TRBJ2-1, with 10 bases aligning to TRBD2. The ends lost 0 bases at V and 4 bases at J; junction bases unmatched: 6. Per germline, CDR1 PRHDT and CDR2 FYEKMQ (reference sequence). This CDR3 has 17 residues. DNA for the CDR3: TGTGCCAGCAGCTTAGGCCGTAGCGGGAGGTCATACAATGAGCAGTTCTTC. This codes for CASSLGRSGRSYNEQFF.